Sequencing of this T cell receptor (beta chain) was carried out in a study of sequential checkpoint blockade in melanoma. On the study more broadly: Randomization was 1:1 between first-line nivolumab→ipilimumab and ipilimumab→nivolumab. After both sequences, patients received maintenance nivolumab.

The data were produced by immunoSEQ multiplex PCR, yet TCRdb's version contains in-frame clones alone and is incomplete. Among 15,000 to 20,000 clones, 56% were seen once, and the ten largest hold 17%. Regarding treatment: randomized to nivolumab then ipilimumab (arm A) or the reverse (arm B). No patient had prior DNA-damaging chemotherapy. PBMC sorting kept live CD3+CD8+ cells without CD19 or CD56. The CDR3 covers 15 residues. Per germline, CDR1 SGDLS and CDR2 YYNGEE. The V gene lost 4 bases and the J gene lost 10 bases, with 23 bases spanning the gap. V is TRBV9 and J is TRBJ1-1; D gene ambiguous. The source material was CD8+ T cells sorted from blood (inferred from file names), sampled from a patient given nivolumab and ipilimumab in sequence. This TCR was recovered from a human donor with melanoma. The CDR3: CASSPEIRDQEGAFF. CDR3 DNA: TGTGCCAGCAGCCCTGAGATCCGGGATCAGGAGGGAGCTTTCTTT. Based on the CDR3 plus reference TRBV9 and TRBJ1-1, the full variable domain is DSGVTQTPKHLITATGQRVTLRCSPRSGDLSVYWYQQSLDQGLQFLIQYYNGEERAKGNILERFSAQQFPDLHSELNLSSLELGDSALYFCASSPEIRDQEGAFFGQGTRLTVV.